The source of this T cell receptor (beta chain) is a study of T cells in Graves' hyperthyroidism and ophthalmopathy. For the diagnoses, clinical symptoms, serum thyroxine and TRAb, thyroid ultrasound and orbital computed tomography were used. General study results and limits: A model of 13 V-J pairs discriminated ophthalmopathy from stable hyperthyroidism. Ophthalmopathy was model-predicted a median approximately 6.4 months pre-onset.

Trimming took 6 bases from V and 8 from J, leaving 17 bases between them. Germline CDR1 is SGDLS and CDR2 is YYNGEE. This CDR3 contains 14 residues. Details on this clonotype: Its antigen is not known.

Researchers took RNA transcripts and amplified the TCR beta CDR3 regions from them. The TCR CDR3 was amplified in a first-round RT-PCR using the HTBI primer set. TCRdb reprocessed the multiplex PCR reads with MiXCR, giving one entry per CDR3 protein. The sample carries hundreds of thousands of distinct CDR3 sequences, 12% to 15% recorded once. This chain connects TRBV9 to TRBJ2-2; D is unresolved. Sample: blood. The clonotype was recovered from a woman aged 18-29 years with Graves' hyperthyroidism. The DNA of the CDR3 is TGTGCCAGCAACCCGGAGCCCCTTGTGGGGGAGCTGTTTTTT. This translates into CASNPEPLVGELFF.